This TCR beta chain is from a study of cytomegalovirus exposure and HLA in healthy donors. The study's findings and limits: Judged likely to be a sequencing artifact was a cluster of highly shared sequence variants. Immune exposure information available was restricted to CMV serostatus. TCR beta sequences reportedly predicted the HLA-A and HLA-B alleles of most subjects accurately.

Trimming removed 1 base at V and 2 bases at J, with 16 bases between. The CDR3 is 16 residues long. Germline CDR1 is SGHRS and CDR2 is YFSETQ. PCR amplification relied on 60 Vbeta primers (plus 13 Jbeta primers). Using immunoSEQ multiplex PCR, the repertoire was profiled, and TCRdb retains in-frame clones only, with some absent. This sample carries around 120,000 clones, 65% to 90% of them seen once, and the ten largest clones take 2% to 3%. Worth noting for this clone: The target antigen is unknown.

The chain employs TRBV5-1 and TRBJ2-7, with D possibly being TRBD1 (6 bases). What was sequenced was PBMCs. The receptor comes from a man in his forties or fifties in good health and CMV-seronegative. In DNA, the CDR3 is TGCGCCAGCAGCTTGTCGGGAACAGGGCTTACCTACGAGCAGTACTTC. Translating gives CASSLSGTGLTYEQYF.